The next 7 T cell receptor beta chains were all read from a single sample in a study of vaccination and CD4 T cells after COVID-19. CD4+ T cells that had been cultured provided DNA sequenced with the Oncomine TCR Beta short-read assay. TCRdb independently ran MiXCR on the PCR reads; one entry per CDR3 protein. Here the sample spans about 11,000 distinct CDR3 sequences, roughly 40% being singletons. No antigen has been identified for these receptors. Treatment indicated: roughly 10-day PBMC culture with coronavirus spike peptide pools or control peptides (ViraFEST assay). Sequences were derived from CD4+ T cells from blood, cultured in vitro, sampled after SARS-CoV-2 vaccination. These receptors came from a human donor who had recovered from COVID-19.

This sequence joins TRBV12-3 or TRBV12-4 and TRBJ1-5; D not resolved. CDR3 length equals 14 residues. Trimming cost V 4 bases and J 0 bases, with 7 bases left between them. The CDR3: CASSWGFSNQPQHF. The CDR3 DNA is TGTGCCAGCAGTTGGGGATTTAGCAATCAGCCCCAGCATTTT.

The CDR3 bases are TGTGCCAGCAGCCATAGCGGAAACACAGATACGCAGTATTTT. Amino acids: CASSHSGNTDTQYF. The rearrangement uses TRBV11-3 and TRBJ2-3; possible D gene TRBD2, 6 bases. V dropped 5 bases and J dropped 2 bases, with 11 bases sitting between them. CDR1 and CDR2 (germline): SGHNT, YENEEA. The CDR3 has 14 residues.

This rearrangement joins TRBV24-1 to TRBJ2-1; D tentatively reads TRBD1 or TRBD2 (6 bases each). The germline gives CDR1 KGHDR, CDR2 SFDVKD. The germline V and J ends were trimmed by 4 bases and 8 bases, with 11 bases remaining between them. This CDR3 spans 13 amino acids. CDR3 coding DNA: TGTGCCACCAGTGACCTTCGGGGGCATGAGCAGTTCTTC. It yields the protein CATSDLRGHEQFF.

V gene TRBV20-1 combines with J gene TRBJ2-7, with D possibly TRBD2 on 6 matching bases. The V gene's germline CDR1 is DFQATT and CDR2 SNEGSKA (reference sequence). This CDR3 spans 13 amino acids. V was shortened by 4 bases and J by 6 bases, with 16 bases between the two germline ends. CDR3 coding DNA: TGCAGTGCTACGACGGACTACGGGTCCGAGCAGTACTTC. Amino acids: CSATTDYGSEQYF.

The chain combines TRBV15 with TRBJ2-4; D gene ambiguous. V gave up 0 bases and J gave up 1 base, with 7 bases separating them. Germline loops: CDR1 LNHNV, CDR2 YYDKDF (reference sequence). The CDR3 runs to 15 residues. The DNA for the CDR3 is TGTGCCACCAGCAGAGATCCCGTGGCCAAAAACATTCAGTACTTC. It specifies CATSRDPVAKNIQYF.

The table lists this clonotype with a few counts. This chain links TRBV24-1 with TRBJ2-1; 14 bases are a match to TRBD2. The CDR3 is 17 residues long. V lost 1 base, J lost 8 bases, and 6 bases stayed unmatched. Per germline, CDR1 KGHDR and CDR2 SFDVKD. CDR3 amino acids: CATSDFWGTSGSDEQFF. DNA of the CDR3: TGTGCCACCAGTGATTTTTGGGGGACTAGCGGGAGCGATGAGCAGTTCTTC.

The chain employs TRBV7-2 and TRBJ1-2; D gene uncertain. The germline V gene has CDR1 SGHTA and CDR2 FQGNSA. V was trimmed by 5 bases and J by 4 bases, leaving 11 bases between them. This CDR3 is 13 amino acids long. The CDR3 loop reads CASSHRVIYGYTF. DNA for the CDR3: TGTGCCAGCAGCCACCGGGTTATCTATGGCTACACCTTC.